This T cell receptor beta chain was recovered during a study of OX40 agonist ivuxolimab in advanced cancers. Study at large: The drug used for patients, ivuxolimab, was an agonistic anti-OX40 (CD134) antibody. Under the entry rules, prior anti-PD-1, anti-PD-L1 or anti-CTLA-4 therapy was allowed, and roughly 43% had some.

Method: immunoSEQ multiplex PCR; TCRdb's copy keeps in-frame clones and lacks some. The profile covers some 97,000 clones, with 90% appearing a single time and around 0.31% taken by the ten largest. The CDR3 is made up of 14 amino acids. Germline V gene lookup returns CDR1 MNHEY and CDR2 SMNVEV (reference sequence). Trimming removed 6 bases at V and 4 bases at J, with 15 bases between. The TCR sequence derives from an adult with an advanced solid tumor such as melanoma, head and neck, liver or kidney cancer. The chain employs TRBV27 and TRBJ2-5, with D perhaps matching TRBD1 (7 bases). The source was CD4+ or CD8+ T cells sorted from blood, collected in a trial of the OX40 agonist ivuxolimab. The CDR3 DNA reads TGTGCCAGCAGGCCGACAGGGCGGGGAGAGACCCAGTACTTC. Residues: CASRPTGRGETQYF.